The T cell receptor beta chain described here comes from a study of T cells in Graves' hyperthyroidism and ophthalmopathy. Amplified TCR beta CDR3 regions derived from RNA transcripts. TCR CDR3 regions were first amplified by RT-PCR with HTBI primers. TCRdb re-called the multiplex PCR reads through MiXCR, storing one row per CDR3 protein. The sample comprises roughly 200,000 distinct CDR3 sequences, 17% of which are singletons, and 53% rests with the top ten. A word on this clonotype: Its matching antigen is unknown. A much more abundant neighbour one base away suggests this may be a read error.

Study outcomes and limitations: Model output signaled ophthalmopathy a median approximately six months ahead of onset.

Germline V gene lookup returns CDR1 SGHRS and CDR2 YFSETQ. The CDR3 is 15 residues long. This sequence was found in a woman aged 45-59 years with Graves' hyperthyroidism. Sequenced material: blood. The chain joins TRBV5-1 to TRBJ2-7; 8 positions match TRBD2. TRBJ2-1 matches the DNA end more closely, so the J call is doubtful. The CDR3 reads CASRRPSGYSYEQFF. The CDR3 nucleotides read TGCGCCAGCAGACGACCTAGCGGGTACTCCTACGAGCAGTTCTTC.